This entry lists 20 T cell receptor beta chains sequenced from one sample in a study of Ad26.COV2.S vaccination and SARS-CoV-2 variants. The table came from immunoSEQ multiplex PCR; TCRdb's copy has only in-frame clones and leaves some out. Of more than 300,000 clones listed, about 82% are singletons. The treatment denotes: about 20 received Ad26.COV2.S at low or high dose, single or two shots; about 5 received placebo; per-sample allocation not given. Sample collection was performed on day 63 after the first vaccine or placebo injection. The specimen comprised peripheral blood, sampled in a trial of Ad26.COV2.S vaccine versus placebo. Receptors were obtained from a person aged 18 to 59 who received the Ad26.COV2.S COVID-19 vaccine or a placebo.

This sequence joins TRBV7-8 and TRBJ1-2; D may be TRBD1 (5 bases). The CDR3 sequence is 14 residues long. V was cut by 5 bases and J by 2 bases, with 12 bases left in between. The germline V gene has CDR1 SGHVS and CDR2 FQNEAQ. Here the CDR3 reads CASSRGTRNYGYTF. CDR3 DNA sequence: TGTGCCAGCAGCCGGGGGACTCGCAACTATGGCTACACCTTC.

This clone was picked up a small number of times. This rearrangement joins TRBV5-4 to TRBJ2-3; 9 bases fit TRBD2. CDR1 is SGHNT, CDR2 YYREEE, per germline (reference sequence). Trimming at V came to 0 bases and at J to 5 bases, leaving 7 bases not matched to a gene. This CDR3 region has 16 residues. Written as DNA, the CDR3 is TGTGCCAGCAGCTTGGCCGGCGGGGGGGCTAAAGATACGCAGTATTTT. Its protein is CASSLAGGGAKDTQYF.

The V call is TRBV6-6, the J call TRBJ1-1; D is uncertain. The V end lost 1 base, the J end lost 3 bases, and 0 bases lay between the germline ends. CDR1 is MNHNY and CDR2 is SVGAGI in the germline V gene (reference sequence). The CDR3 spans 11 residues. Here the CDR3 reads CASSYYTEAFF. The DNA of the CDR3 is TGTGCCAGCAGTTACTACACTGAAGCTTTCTTT.

This chain connects TRBV5-1 to TRBJ1-2; no definite D call. CDR1 is SGHRS and CDR2 is YFSETQ in the germline V gene. V lost 0 bases and J lost 4, with 7 bases in between. This CDR3 has 13 amino acids. In DNA, the CDR3 is TGCGCCAGCAGCTTGGTCGGGAGCTATGGCTACACCTTC. It translates to CASSLVGSYGYTF.

The chain is built from TRBV16 and TRBJ1-6; D may be TRBD1 (6 bases). In germline, CDR1 is KGHSY, CDR2 FQNENV. This CDR3 is built from 15 residues. Trimming pared 5 bases from V and 6 bases from J, leaving 14 bases between. CDR3 region: CASSSLGTTNSPLHF. Written as DNA, the CDR3 is TGTGCCAGCAGCTCTTTGGGGACAACTAATTCACCCCTCCACTTT.

The rearrangement joins TRBV4-3 to TRBJ2-5; D possibly matches TRBD1 or TRBD2 (6 bases each). The CDR3 has 17 residues. Germline assignment: CDR1 LGHNA and CDR2 YSLEER. V dropped 1 base and J dropped 3 bases, with 18 bases sitting between them. In DNA, the CDR3 is TGCGCCAGCAGCCAAGGCCCGCCGGGGGCGGCGGAAGAGACCCAGTACTTC. Its protein is CASSQGPPGAAEETQYF.

This clone was seen a single time. The gene calls are TRBV7-2 and TRBJ2-7; D is possibly TRBD2 (5 bases). Germline CDR1 reads SGHTA; CDR2 reads FQGNSA. Trimming shortened V by 5 bases and J by 3 bases, and 14 bases separated the two germline ends. This CDR3 has 14 amino acids. CDR3 protein: CASSPKTGIYEQYF. CDR3 nucleotides: TGTGCCAGCAGCCCAAAGACGGGGATCTACGAGCAGTACTTC.

The chain recombines TRBV13 with TRBJ2-5; 7 bases are a match to TRBD1. The CDR3 extends over 18 amino acids. With V trimmed by 3 bases and J by 4 bases, 17 bases remained unmatched. In germline, CDR1 is PRHDT, CDR2 FYEKMQ (reference sequence). The CDR3 is CASSFRQGDGVAGETQYF. DNA of the CDR3: TGTGCCAGCAGCTTTCGACAGGGAGATGGAGTTGCGGGAGAGACCCAGTACTTC.

The chain uses TRBV28 and TRBJ1-1; D ambiguous. Germline CDR1 MDHEN, CDR2 SYDVKM. This CDR3 is built from 15 residues. V lost 6 bases, J lost 0 bases, and 14 bases lay in between. The CDR3 sequence: CASSRIWEMNTEAFF. The CDR3 DNA follows: TGTGCCAGCAGCCGAATCTGGGAAATGAACACTGAAGCTTTCTTT.

J is TRBJ2-7 and V is TRBV19; D is perhaps TRBD1 (6 bases). The CDR3 covers 14 residues. V was cut by 5 bases and J by 6 bases, with 17 bases left in between. Germline V gives CDR1 LNHDA, CDR2 SQIVND (reference sequence). The CDR3 is CASSPTGNRVEQYF. CDR3 DNA sequence: TGTGCCAGTAGTCCCACGGGAAACAGGGTCGAGCAGTACTTC.

The V gene is TRBV5-1, the J gene TRBJ2-1; D possibly matches TRBD1 or TRBD2 (7 bases each). Germline CDR1 SGHRS, CDR2 YFSETQ. This CDR3 has 16 residues. V lost 4 bases, J lost 1 base, and 15 bases lay in between. This CDR3 reads CASSPSGGGSYNEQFF. In nucleotides, the CDR3 is TGCGCCAGCAGCCCATCAGGGGGGGGATCCTACAATGAGCAGTTCTTC. The full variable domain, rest sourced from reference TRBV5-1 and TRBJ2-1, is KAGVTQTPRYLIKTRGQQVTLSCSPISGHRSVSWYQQTPGQGLQFLFEYFSETQRNKGNFPGRFSGRQFSNSRSEMNVSTLELGDSALYLCASSPSGGGSYNEQFFGPGTRLTVL.

This clone was counted a single time. The genes are TRBV6-2 or TRBV6-3 and TRBJ2-7; 7 bases are a match to TRBD1. Germline-derived CDR1 and CDR2 are MNHEY and SVGEGT. V shed 6 bases and J 4 bases; nucleotides not matched to a gene: 15. This CDR3 contains 16 residues. The CDR3 region is CASSPKRTGDVYEQYF. The CDR3 DNA reads TGTGCCAGCAGCCCAAAAAGGACAGGCGACGTGTACGAGCAGTACTTC.

The rearrangement joins TRBV9 to TRBJ1-1, with 7 bases lining up with TRBD1. The trim removed 4 bases at V and 3 bases at J, leaving 6 bases unmatched. This CDR3 spans 14 amino acids. CDR1 and CDR2 (germline): SGDLS, YYNGEE. CDR3 sequence: CASSTQGGDTEAFF. The CDR3 coding sequence is TGTGCCAGCAGCACCCAGGGGGGGGACACTGAAGCTTTCTTT.

The chain couples TRBV4-1 to TRBJ2-2; D perhaps matches TRBD2 (6 bases). Trimming left V 3 bases short and J 5 bases short, with 7 bases between. Germline V gives CDR1 MGHRA, CDR2 YSYEKL. This CDR3 has 13 amino acids. The CDR3: CASSQRGTGELFF. In nucleotides, the CDR3 is TGCGCCAGCAGCCAGCGGGGAACCGGGGAGCTGTTTTTT.

The chain carries TRBV14 and TRBJ1-4, with 9 bases matching TRBD1. This CDR3 comprises 14 residues. Germline loops: CDR1 SGHDN, CDR2 FVKESK. After removal of 4 bases from V and 10 bases from J, the junction contained 7 bases not matched to a gene. The CDR3 loop reads CASSPYTGGRKLFF. CDR3 sequence (DNA): TGTGCCAGCAGCCCCTACACAGGGGGCCGAAAACTGTTTTTT. Supplemented by reference TRBV14 and TRBJ1-4, the full variable domain reads EAGVTQFPSHSVIEKGQTVTLRCDPISGHDNLYWYRRVMGKEIKFLLHFVKESKQDESGMPNNRFLAERTGGTYSTLKVQPAELEDSGVYFCASSPYTGGRKLFFGSGTQLSVL.

This sequence joins TRBV5-8 and TRBJ2-1; 14 positions agree with TRBD2. The CDR3 spans 17 residues. V was clipped by 4 bases and J by 4 bases; unmatched bases: 7. Per the germline V gene, CDR1 is SGHTS and CDR2 is YDEGEE. The CDR3 region is CASSPGLAGDTYNEQFF. CDR3 DNA: TGTGCCAGCAGCCCGGGACTAGCGGGGGACACATACAATGAGCAGTTCTTC.

The chain links TRBV10-3 to TRBJ1-2; maybe TRBD1 (5 bases). The CDR3 runs 14 residues. The V gene's germline CDR1 is ENHRY and CDR2 SYGVKD. V lost 6 bases and J 2 bases, leaving 13 bases between the germline ends. The CDR3 reads CAIRGTATNYGYTF. In DNA, the CDR3 is TGTGCCATCAGGGGGACGGCTACCAACTATGGCTACACCTTC.

The gene calls are TRBV5-1 and TRBJ2-5; TRBD2 agrees at 9 bases. CDR1 SGHRS and CDR2 YFSETQ come from the germline V gene. The CDR3 runs 15 residues. The ends lost 4 bases at V and 1 base at J; junction bases unmatched: 5. CDR3 DNA: TGCGCCAGCAGCGCCATAGCGGGAGCCCAAGAGACCCAGTACTTC. Translating gives CASSAIAGAQETQYF.

CDR3 coding DNA: TGTGCCAGCAGTTACTCGCTAGCGGGGGGCCTCTACGAGCAGTACTTC. It is translated as CASSYSLAGGLYEQYF. The V gene is TRBV6-2 or TRBV6-3, the J gene TRBJ2-7, with 11 bases matching TRBD2. Germline V CDR1 and CDR2: MNHEY, SVGEGT. With V trimmed by 0 bases and J by 3 bases, 4 bases remained unmatched. The CDR3 is 16 residues long.

This chain uses TRBV10-3 with TRBJ1-5; D unclear. The V end lost 3 bases, the J end lost 9 bases, and 12 bases lay between the germline ends. In germline, CDR1 is ENHRY, CDR2 SYGVKD. The CDR3 contains 13 residues. In nucleotides, the CDR3 is TGTGCCATCAGTGAAGGGCAGTTTGGGCCCCAGCATTTT. Protein sequence: CAISEGQFGPQHF.